A selection of T cell receptor beta chains follows, all from one sample in a study of Graves' ophthalmopathy and Graves' hyperthyroidism. TCRdb independently ran MiXCR on the multiplex PCR reads; one entry per CDR3 protein. The table shows some 240,000 distinct CDR3 sequences, with around 45% occurring only once. Sequenced material: peripheral blood. Receptors originate from an adult man with Graves' ophthalmopathy. CDR3s include the opening cysteine and the closing phenylalanine or tryptophan. D genes are given only for firm matches. The size of a clone is reported for some rows only, either as once, few or many, or as a class for expanded clones.

clone size | J gene | D gene | V gene | CDR3 DNA | CDR3 protein
- | TRBJ1-4 | TRBD1 | TRBV7-9 | TGTGCCAGCAGCAACCGGGACAGGGGGCGAGAAAAACTGTTTTTT | CASSNRDRGREKLFF
- | TRBJ2-5 | - | TRBV7-9 | TGTGCCAGCAGCTCTCCGACTCGAGGGAGGAAAGAGACCCAGTACTTC | CASSSPTRGRKETQYF
- | TRBJ1-3 | TRBD1 | TRBV10-3 | TGTGCCAGCAGCATGAGCCGACAGGGGACGAACACCATATATTTT | CASSMSRQGTNTIYF
- | TRBJ1-3 | TRBD1 | TRBV10-3 | TGTGCCATCAGTGCGCGACAGGGCGGGGAAAACACCATATATTTT | CAISARQGGENTIYF
- | TRBJ1-1 | - | TRBV7-9 | TGTGCCAGCAGTCCCAGGTCGGGGAGGGAAGCTTTCTTT | CASSPRSGREAFF
many | TRBJ1-2 | TRBD1 | TRBV6-6 | TGTGCCAGCAGTTTAACCACAGGGGCCAGCGACTATGGCTACACCTTC | CASSLTTGASDYGYTF
- | TRBJ1-2 | TRBD1 | TRBV5-1 | TGCGCCAGCAGTCCTAAGGGCGGGACAGGGGGCTACACCTTC | CASSPKGGTGGYTF
- | TRBJ1-2 | TRBD1 | TRBV24-1 | TGTGCCAAGGGACAGGGATATGGCTACACCTTC | CAKGQGYGYTF
- | TRBJ2-1 | - | TRBV11-2 | TGTGCCAGCAGCTTAGGGCAGCACTCCTACAATGAGCAGTTCTTC | CASSLGQHSYNEQFF
- | TRBJ1-3 | - | TRBV25-1 | TGTGCCAGCAGGATGAGGGATTACTCTGGAAACACCATATATTTT | CASRMRDYSGNTIYF
- | TRBJ1-2 | - | TRBV7-9 | TGTGCCAGCAGCTTAGGCGGGGGAGCTGAGGGCTACACCTTC | CASSLGGGAEGYTF
- | TRBJ2-7 | - | TRBV29-1 | TGCAGCGTTAGGACCGATTCCTACGAGCAGTACTTC | CSVRTDSYEQYF
- | TRBJ1-1 | - | TRBV12-3/TRBV12-4 | TGTGCCAGCAGACAAGGTGGACAGCTGAACACTGAAGCTTTCTTT | CASRQGGQLNTEAFF
- | TRBJ1-2 | TRBD1 | TRBV10-3 | TGTGCCATCAGTGCTGGACAGGGACGGGCCTATGGCTACACCTTC | CAISAGQGRAYGYTF
- | TRBJ2-5 | TRBD1 | TRBV7-3 | TGTGCCAGCAGCTCGGGGCCGGGACAGGGCCAAGAGACCCAGTACTTC | CASSSGPGQGQETQYF
few | TRBJ2-7 | - | TRBV29-1 | TGCAGCGTTGGCCCCTCTACCTACGAGCAGTACTTC | CSVGPSTYEQYF
- | TRBJ2-5 | - | TRBV2 | TGTGCCAGCAGTGATGGGCTCGGGGAAGAGACCCAGTACTTC | CASSDGLGEETQYF
- | TRBJ1-2 | - | TRBV6-5 | TGTGCCAGCAGCCGAGGGACGTCCTATGGCTACACCTTC | CASSRGTSYGYTF
few | TRBJ1-3 | TRBD1 | TRBV10-3 | TGTGCCAGCAGTTACGGGACAGCTGGAAACACCATATATTTT | CASSYGTAGNTIYF
- | TRBJ2-7 | TRBD1 | TRBV20-1 | TGCAGTGCTAGAGATCCTACAGGGGGCAACGAGCAGTACTTC | CSARDPTGGNEQYF
few | TRBJ2-7 | TRBD1 | TRBV7-9 | TGTGCCAGCAGCCCGTGGGACAGGGTAAACGAGCAGTACTTC | CASSPWDRVNEQYF
few | TRBJ2-7 | - | TRBV12-3/TRBV12-4 | TGTGCCAGCAGTTTATATAGGGACGAGCAGTACTTC | CASSLYRDEQYF
- | TRBJ1-2 | TRBD1 | TRBV6-5 | TGTGCCAGCAGAACCGGGACAGCACACTATGGCTACACCTTC | CASRTGTAHYGYTF
many | TRBJ1-1 | TRBD1 | TRBV7-6 | TGTGCCAGCAGTCAACCCCCCGGGACAGCGAACACTGAAGCTTTCTTT | CASSQPPGTANTEAFF
few | TRBJ1-2 | TRBD1 | TRBV7-9 | TGTGCCAGCAGCCCTACTACAGGGGATGGCTACACCTTC | CASSPTTGDGYTF
few | TRBJ1-5 | TRBD1 | TRBV2 | TGTGCCAGCAGCCCGAGGACAGGGGGCAATCAGCCCCAGCATTTT | CASSPRTGGNQPQHF
- | TRBJ2-7 | TRBD1 | TRBV20-1 | TGCAGTGCTAGAGATAAGGGACAGGGAAACGAGCAGTACTTC | CSARDKGQGNEQYF
- | TRBJ2-5 | TRBD2 | TRBV7-8 | TGTGCCAGCAGCCCGAGGGCGGGGGGGCCGTATCAAGAGACCCAGTACTTC | CASSPRAGGPYQETQYF
- | TRBJ1-3 | - | TRBV5-1 | TGCGCCAGCAGCTTGACCGCAGGGACGGGAAACACCATATATTTT | CASSLTAGTGNTIYF
once | TRBJ1-6 | - | TRBV9 | TGTGCCAGACCCGCACCGAATTCACCCCTCCACTTT | CARPAPNSPLHF
many | TRBJ1-2 | - | TRBV24-1 | TGTGCCACCAGTGACACCGGGACGGATCCCTATGGCTACACCTTC | CATSDTGTDPYGYTF
- | TRBJ2-2 | - | TRBV25-1 | TGTGCCAGCAGTGGCGGGGTCACCGGGGAGCTGTTTTTT | CASSGGVTGELFF
- | TRBJ1-5 | - | TRBV2 | TGTGCCAGCAGCCGGGGGGTTTTGGATCAGCCCCAGCATTTT | CASSRGVLDQPQHF
- | TRBJ2-7 | - | TRBV5-4 | TGTGCCAGCAGCGGGGGTTCCTCCTACAATGAGCAGTACTTC | CASSGGSSYNEQYF
- | TRBJ1-6 | TRBD1 | TRBV9 | TGTGCCAGCAGGAACCGGGACAGATTCAATTCACCCCTCCACTTT | CASRNRDRFNSPLHF
few | TRBJ2-5 | - | TRBV12-3/TRBV12-4 | TGTGCCAGCAGCCAAGGACGGTTGGGAACCCAGTACTTC | CASSQGRLGTQYF
few | TRBJ2-2 | - | TRBV12-3/TRBV12-4 | TGTGCCAGCATGGTGGGGCCCGGGGAGCTGTTTTTT | CASMVGPGELFF
- | TRBJ1-4 | - | TRBV9 | TGTGCCAGCAGCGCGTGGGCGGGGGATGAAAAACTGTTTTTT | CASSAWAGDEKLFF